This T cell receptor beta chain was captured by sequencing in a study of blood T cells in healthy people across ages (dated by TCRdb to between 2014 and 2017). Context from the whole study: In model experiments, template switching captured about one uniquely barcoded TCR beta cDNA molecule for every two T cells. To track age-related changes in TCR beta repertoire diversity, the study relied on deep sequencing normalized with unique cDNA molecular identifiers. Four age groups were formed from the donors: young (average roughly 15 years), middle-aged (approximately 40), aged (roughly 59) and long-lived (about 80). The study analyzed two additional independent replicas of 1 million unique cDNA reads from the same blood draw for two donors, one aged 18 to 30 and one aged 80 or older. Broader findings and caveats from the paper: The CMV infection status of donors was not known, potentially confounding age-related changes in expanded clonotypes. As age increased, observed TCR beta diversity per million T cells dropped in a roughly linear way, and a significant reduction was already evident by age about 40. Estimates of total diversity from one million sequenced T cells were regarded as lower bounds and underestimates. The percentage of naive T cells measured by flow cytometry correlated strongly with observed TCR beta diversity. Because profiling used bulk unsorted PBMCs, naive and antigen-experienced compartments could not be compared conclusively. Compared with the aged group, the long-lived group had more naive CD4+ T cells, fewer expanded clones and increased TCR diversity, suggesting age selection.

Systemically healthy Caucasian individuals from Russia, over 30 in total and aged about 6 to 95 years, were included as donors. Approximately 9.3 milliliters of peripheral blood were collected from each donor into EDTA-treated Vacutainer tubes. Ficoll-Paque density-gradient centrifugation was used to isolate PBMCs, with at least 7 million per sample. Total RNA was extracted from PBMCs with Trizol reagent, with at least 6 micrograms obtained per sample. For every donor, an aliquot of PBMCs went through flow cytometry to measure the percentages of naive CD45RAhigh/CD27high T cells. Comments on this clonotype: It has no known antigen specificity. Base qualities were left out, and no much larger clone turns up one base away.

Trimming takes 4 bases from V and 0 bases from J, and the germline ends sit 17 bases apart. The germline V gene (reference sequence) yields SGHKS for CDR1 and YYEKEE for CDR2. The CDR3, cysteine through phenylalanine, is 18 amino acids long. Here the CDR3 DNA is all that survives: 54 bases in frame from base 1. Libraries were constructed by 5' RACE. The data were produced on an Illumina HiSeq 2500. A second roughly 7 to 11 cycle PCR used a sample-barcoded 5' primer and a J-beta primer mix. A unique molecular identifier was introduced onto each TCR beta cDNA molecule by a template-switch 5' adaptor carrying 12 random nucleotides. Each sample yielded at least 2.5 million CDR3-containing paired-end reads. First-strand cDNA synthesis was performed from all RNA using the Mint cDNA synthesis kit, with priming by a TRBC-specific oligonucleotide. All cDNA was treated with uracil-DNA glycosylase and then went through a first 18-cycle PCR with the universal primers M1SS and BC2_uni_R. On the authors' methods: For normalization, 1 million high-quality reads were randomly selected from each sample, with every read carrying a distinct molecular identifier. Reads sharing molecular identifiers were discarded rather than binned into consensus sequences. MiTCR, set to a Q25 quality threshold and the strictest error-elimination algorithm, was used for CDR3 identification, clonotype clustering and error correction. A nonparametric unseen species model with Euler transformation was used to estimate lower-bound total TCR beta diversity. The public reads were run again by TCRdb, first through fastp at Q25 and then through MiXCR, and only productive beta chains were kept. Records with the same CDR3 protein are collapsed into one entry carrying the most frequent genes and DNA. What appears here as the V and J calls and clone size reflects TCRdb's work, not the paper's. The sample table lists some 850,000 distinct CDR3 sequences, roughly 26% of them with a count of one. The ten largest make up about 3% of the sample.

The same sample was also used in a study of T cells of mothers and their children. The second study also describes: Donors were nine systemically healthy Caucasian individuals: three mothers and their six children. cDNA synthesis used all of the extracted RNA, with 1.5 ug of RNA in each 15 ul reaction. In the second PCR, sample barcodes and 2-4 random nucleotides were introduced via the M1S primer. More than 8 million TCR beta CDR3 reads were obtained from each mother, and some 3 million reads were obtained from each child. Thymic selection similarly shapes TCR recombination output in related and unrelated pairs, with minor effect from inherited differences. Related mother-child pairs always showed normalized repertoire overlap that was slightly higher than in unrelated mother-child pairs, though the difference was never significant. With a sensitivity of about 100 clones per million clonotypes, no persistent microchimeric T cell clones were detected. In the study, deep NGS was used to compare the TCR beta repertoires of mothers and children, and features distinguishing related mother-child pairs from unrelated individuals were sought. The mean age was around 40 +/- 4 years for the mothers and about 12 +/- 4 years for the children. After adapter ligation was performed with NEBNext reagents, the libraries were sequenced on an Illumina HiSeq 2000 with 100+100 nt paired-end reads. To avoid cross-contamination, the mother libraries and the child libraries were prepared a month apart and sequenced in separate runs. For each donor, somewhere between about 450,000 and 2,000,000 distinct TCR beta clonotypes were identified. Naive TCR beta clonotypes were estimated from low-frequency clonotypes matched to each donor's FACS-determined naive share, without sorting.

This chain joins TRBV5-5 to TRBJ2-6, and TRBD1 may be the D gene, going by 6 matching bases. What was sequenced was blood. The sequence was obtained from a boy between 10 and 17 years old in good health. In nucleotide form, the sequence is TGTGCCAGCAGCCTCACCGGGACAACATACTCTGGGGCCAACGTCCTGACTTTC. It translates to CASSLTGTTYSGANVLTF.